This TCR beta chain was profiled in a study of T cells after yellow fever vaccination. Study-wide context: Each low-cell-number fraction was prepared by means of SMART-Seq v4 Ultra Low Input.

Study outcomes and limitations: Post-booster repertoires again held most primary-vaccination clones (roughly 95% CD4, over 80% CD8). Abundant clonotypes from the bulk population could get into FACS-sorted repertoires as contaminants. A small share of clonotypes appeared in both CD4 and CD8 compartments.

The germline gives CDR1 SGHRS, CDR2 YFSETQ. The V end was cut by 3 bases, the J end by 4 bases, with 16 bases between. CDR3 size: 15 residues. This clonotype turned up a few times. The antigen remains unidentified. A single record per CDR3 protein comes from TCRdb applying MiXCR to the 5' RACE reads. The table lists a few hundred thousand distinct CDR3 sequences, approximately 18% of them singletons, with over 15% in the top ten. This TCR was sampled from a man between 18 and 35 years old who received the YFV17D yellow fever vaccine. The sample here was PBMCs, taken before the yellow fever booster vaccination. The J gene is TRBJ1-1, the V gene TRBV5-1, with D tentatively TRBD1 (6 bases). The CDR3: CASSSPQGRGTEAFF. CDR3 DNA sequence: TGCGCCAGCAGCTCCCCACAGGGCCGGGGCACTGAAGCTTTCTTT. Combining the CDR3 with reference TRBV5-1 and TRBJ1-1 gives the whole variable domain KAGVTQTPRYLIKTRGQQVTLSCSPISGHRSVSWYQQTPGQGLQFLFEYFSETQRNKGNFPGRFSGRQFSNSRSEMNVSTLELGDSALYLCASSSPQGRGTEAFFGQGTRLTVV.